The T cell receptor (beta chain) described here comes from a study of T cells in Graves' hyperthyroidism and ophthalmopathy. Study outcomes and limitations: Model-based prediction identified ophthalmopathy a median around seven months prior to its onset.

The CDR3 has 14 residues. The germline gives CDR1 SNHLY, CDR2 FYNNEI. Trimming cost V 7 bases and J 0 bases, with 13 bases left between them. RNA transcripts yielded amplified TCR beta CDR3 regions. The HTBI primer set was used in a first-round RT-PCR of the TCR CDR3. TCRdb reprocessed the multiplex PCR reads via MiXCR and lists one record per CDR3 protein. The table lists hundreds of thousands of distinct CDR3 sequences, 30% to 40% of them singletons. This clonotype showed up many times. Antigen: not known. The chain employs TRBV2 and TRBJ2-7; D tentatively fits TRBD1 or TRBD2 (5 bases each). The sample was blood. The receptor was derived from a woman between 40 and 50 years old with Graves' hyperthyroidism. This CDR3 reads CASKPGPSSYEQYF. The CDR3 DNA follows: TGTGCCAGCAAACCGGGACCTTCCTCCTACGAGCAGTACTTC.